This T cell receptor beta chain was identified during a study of blood T cell repertoires in COVID-19. Measured with immunoSEQ multiplex PCR; TCRdb has only the in-frame clones, and not every one. This sample has about 150,000 clones, with around 83% found just once. Per germline, CDR1 SNHLY and CDR2 FYNNEI. V lost 6 bases and J lost 4, with 15 bases in between. The CDR3 length is 15 residues. The chain has TRBV2 and TRBJ2-2; TRBD2 is a possible D gene (7 bases). Sequenced sample: peripheral blood. This TCR was sampled from an elderly woman with acute or convalescent COVID-19. CDR3 protein: CASSGGGGGTGELFF. In nucleotides, the CDR3 is TGTGCCAGCAGCGGCGGAGGGGGGGGCACCGGGGAGCTGTTTTTT. Full variable domain (rest looked up from reference TRBV2 and TRBJ2-2): EPEVTQTPSHQVTQMGQEVILRCVPISNHLYFYWYRQILGQKVEFLVSFYNNEISEKSEIFDDQFSVERPDGSNFTLKIRSTKLEDSAMYFCASSGGGGGTGELFFGEGSRLTVL.